Presented here are 8 T cell receptor beta chains from one specimen sequenced in a study of CD8 T cells in Susac syndrome. The RNA input was about 0.5 to 1 ug, and it was reverse transcribed with random hexamers. From the immunoSEQ multiplex PCR reads, TCRdb called clonotypes with MiXCR, one entry per CDR3 protein. This table holds fewer than 200,000 distinct CDR3 sequences, about 95% found once. Sequencing used CD4+ T cells from PBMCs. These receptors were obtained from a human donor in good health.

The rearrangement uses TRBV7-8 and TRBJ2-1, with D possibly being TRBD1 or TRBD2 (5 bases each). Germline V gene data show CDR1 as SGHVS and CDR2 as FQNEAQ. The CDR3 runs 18 residues. Trimming took off 5 bases at V and 2 bases at J, with 22 bases between the two ends. The CDR3 nucleotides are TGTGCCAGCAGCGGATACCTCCCCCGGGACCTGACCTACAATGAGCAGTTCTTC. Translated: CASSGYLPRDLTYNEQFF. Full variable domain (outside the CDR3, taken from reference TRBV7-8 and TRBJ2-1): GAGVSQSPRYKVAKRGQDVALRCDPISGHVSLFWYQQALGQGPEFLTYFQNEAQLDKSGLPSDRFFAERPEGSVSTLKIQRTQQEDSAVYLCASSGYLPRDLTYNEQFFGPGTRLTVL.

The gene calls are TRBV30 and TRBJ1-1; tentatively, D is TRBD1 (5 bases). This CDR3 spans 13 amino acids. Per germline, CDR1 GTSNPN and CDR2 SVGIG (reference sequence). V lost 4 bases, J lost 4 bases, and 13 bases lay in between. The CDR3 is CAWTGWMVTEAFF. The CDR3 nucleotides read TGTGCCTGGACAGGGTGGATGGTCACTGAAGCTTTCTTT.

This chain uses TRBV27 with TRBJ2-1; a possible D gene is TRBD1 (5 bases). The CDR3 contains 15 residues. Germline V lookup: CDR1 MNHEY, CDR2 SMNVEV (reference sequence). V dropped 2 bases and J dropped 2 bases, with 10 bases sitting between them. CDR3 in amino acids: CASSLQGSPYNEQFF. For the CDR3, the DNA is TGTGCCAGCAGTTTACAGGGTTCGCCCTACAATGAGCAGTTCTTC.

The chain couples TRBV18 to TRBJ2-7; D is undetermined. V lost 2 bases and J 5 bases, leaving 13 bases between the germline ends. The CDR3 length is 14 residues. The V gene's germline CDR1 is KGHSH and CDR2 LQKENI. For the CDR3, the DNA is TGTGCCAGCTCACCATTAAGGGCTTCCCACGAGCAGTACTTC. Amino acids: CASSPLRASHEQYF. The whole variable domain, remainder taken from reference TRBV18 and TRBJ2-7, is NAGVMQNPRHLVRRRGQEARLRCSPMKGHSHVYWYRQLPEEGLKFMVYLQKENIIDESGMPKERFSAEFPKEGPSILRIQQVVRGDSAAYFCASSPLRASHEQYFGPGTRLTVT.

V and J are TRBV20-1 and TRBJ2-7; 9 bases match TRBD1. The V segment lost 3 bases and the J segment 2 bases; nucleotides outside the gene matches: 2. Germline lookup yields CDR1 DFQATT and CDR2 SNEGSKA (reference sequence). This CDR3 comprises 13 residues. The CDR3 DNA follows: TGCAGTGCTAGCGGGACAGGGACCTACGAGCAGTACTTC. Translation: CSASGTGTYEQYF.

The rearrangement joins TRBV7-2 to TRBJ1-1, with 8 nucleotides matching TRBD1. V trimming: 5 bases; J trimming: 1 base; junction bases outside the gene matches: 6. Germline CDR1 reads SGHTA; CDR2 reads FQGNSA. The CDR3 has 15 residues. In DNA, the CDR3 is TGTGCCAGCAGCCCCAGGGGGCCCACGAACACTGAAGCTTTCTTT. It translates to CASSPRGPTNTEAFF.

The chain employs TRBV7-9 and TRBJ2-7, with 7 bases matching TRBD1. Germline loops: CDR1 SEHNR, CDR2 FQNEAQ (reference sequence). J was trimmed by 6 bases and V by 3 bases; bases with no gene match: 5. The CDR3 covers 13 residues. The CDR3 sequence: CASSFRDRAEQYF. The CDR3 nucleotides are TGTGCCAGCAGCTTTCGAGACAGGGCCGAGCAGTACTTC.

The chain carries TRBV12-3 or TRBV12-4 and TRBJ2-7; 8 positions match TRBD2. V lost 6 bases and J lost 0; bases outside the gene matches: 4. The CDR3 sequence is 14 residues long. This CDR3 reads CASSQRERSYEQYF. Here the CDR3 DNA reads TGTGCCAGCAGCCAGCGGGAGCGCTCCTACGAGCAGTACTTC.